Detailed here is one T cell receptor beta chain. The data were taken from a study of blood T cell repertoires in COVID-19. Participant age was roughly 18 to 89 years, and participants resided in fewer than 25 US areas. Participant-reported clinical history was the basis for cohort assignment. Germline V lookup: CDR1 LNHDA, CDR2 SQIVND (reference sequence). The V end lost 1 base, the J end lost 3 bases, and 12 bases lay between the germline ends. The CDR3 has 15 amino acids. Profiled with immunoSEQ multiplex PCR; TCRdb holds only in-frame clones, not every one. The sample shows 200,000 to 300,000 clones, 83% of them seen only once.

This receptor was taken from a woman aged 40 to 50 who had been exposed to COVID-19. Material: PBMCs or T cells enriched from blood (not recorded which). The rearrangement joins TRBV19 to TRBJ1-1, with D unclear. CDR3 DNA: TGTGCCAGTAGTATAGCTCCCGGTTTGGACACTGAAGCTTTCTTT. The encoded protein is CASSIAPGLDTEAFF.